Following are 22 T cell receptor beta chains from one sample sequenced in a study of blood T cell repertoires in COVID-19. Sequenced by immunoSEQ multiplex PCR; TCRdb stores in-frame clones only, minus some. The sample comprises about 290,000 clones, approximately 89% of which are singletons, and around 10% rests with the top ten. Sequenced material: peripheral blood. All receptors derive from a woman aged 30 to 39 with COVID-19, enrolled during active disease.

The CDR3 reads CASSLAGDRGPPKYF. The CDR3 DNA is TGTGCCAGCAGCTTAGCTGGGGACAGGGGCCCACCAAAGTACTTC. V gene TRBV7-9 combines with J gene TRBJ2-5; 10 bases match TRBD1. Germline V gene sequence: CDR1 SEHNR, CDR2 FQNEAQ (reference sequence). The junction had 10 bases not matched to a gene; V was cut back by 0 bases and J by 12 bases. CDR3 length: 15 amino acids.

Only one count was recorded for this clone. The J gene is TRBJ1-5, the V gene TRBV28; possibly TRBD1 for D (6 bases). V was clipped by 6 bases and J by 7 bases, with 16 bases between them. This CDR3 has 14 residues. The V gene's germline CDR1 is MDHEN and CDR2 SYDVKM. CDR3 loop: CASRTYRVGQPQHF. DNA for the CDR3: TGTGCCAGCAGGACCTACAGGGTAGGACAGCCCCAGCATTTT.

The rearrangement links TRBV27 to TRBJ2-2; tentative D call: TRBD2 (6 bases). V lost 4 bases to trimming and J lost 6 bases, with 15 bases between them. This CDR3 spans 15 amino acids. Per germline, CDR1 MNHEY and CDR2 SMNVEV (reference sequence). In DNA, the CDR3 is TGTGCCAGCAGTTATTTTTTCGGGGGTTCCGGGGAGCTGTTTTTT. It codes for CASSYFFGGSGELFF.

V and J are TRBV10-1 and TRBJ2-7; D call uncertain. V was shortened by 3 bases and J by 3 bases, with 9 bases between the two germline ends. Germline V gene sequence: CDR1 WNHNN, CDR2 SYGVQD (reference sequence). There are 13 residues in the CDR3. The CDR3 loop reads CASSDSRIYEQYF. The CDR3, as DNA: TGCGCCAGCAGTGATTCCAGAATCTACGAGCAGTACTTC.

The chain has TRBV2 and TRBJ1-5; D gene ambiguous. V dropped 7 bases and J dropped 5 bases, with 27 bases sitting between them. Germline assignment: CDR1 SNHLY and CDR2 FYNNEI. This CDR3 comprises 18 residues. DNA for the CDR3: TGTGCCAGCAATATGCGACTAATGTACTGGAAAAAGGATCAGCCCCAGCATTTT. As protein: CASNMRLMYWKKDQPQHF.

This clone came up a few times. DNA of the CDR3: TGTGCCACCAGCGGGCGGGGTCCCTACGAGCAGTACTTC. This sequence encodes CATSGRGPYEQYF. The chain employs TRBV15 and TRBJ2-7; possibly TRBD2 for D (6 bases). Germline CDR1 LNHNV, CDR2 YYDKDF (reference sequence). V lost 5 bases to trimming and J lost 2 bases, with 10 bases between them. The CDR3 runs to 13 residues.

This clone was seen only once. This chain links TRBV4-1 with TRBJ2-5, with D perhaps matching TRBD2 (6 bases). The CDR3 extends over 14 amino acids. Germline-derived CDR1 and CDR2 are MGHRA and YSYEKL. The V end lost 4 bases, the J end lost 5 bases, and 14 bases lay between the germline ends. The CDR3 DNA follows: TGCGCCAGCAGCCCTCGGGTGGCGGGGGAGACCCAGTACTTC. Protein: CASSPRVAGETQYF.

The V gene is TRBV11-2, the J gene TRBJ2-3; the match to TRBD2 covers 8 bases. The trim removed 7 bases at V and 5 bases at J, leaving 17 bases unmatched. This CDR3 comprises 17 residues. Germline V gives CDR1 SGHAT, CDR2 FQNNGV. The CDR3 loop reads CASNPNGPRGGRDTQYF. For the CDR3, the DNA is TGTGCCAGCAACCCTAACGGACCCCGCGGGGGGAGAGATACGCAGTATTTT.

The chain combines TRBV6-4 with TRBJ1-2; TRBD1 matches at 9 bases. The V gene's germline CDR1 is MRHNA and CDR2 SNTAGT. The trim removed 6 bases at V and 4 bases at J, leaving 3 bases unmatched. The CDR3 length is 13 residues. CDR3 sequence reads: CASRDRGGYGYTF. CDR3 coding DNA: TGTGCCAGCAGGGACAGGGGCGGCTATGGCTACACCTTC.

The chain links TRBV19 to TRBJ1-2; TRBD1 is a possible D gene (6 bases). Germline CDR1 and CDR2: LNHDA and SQIVND (reference sequence). This CDR3 contains 14 residues. V lost 3 bases and J lost 6, with 14 bases in between. In nucleotides, the CDR3 is TGTGCCAGTAGTATTCCAACAGGGCTAGATGGCTACACCTTC. This translates into CASSIPTGLDGYTF.

This clone was observed a few times. The genes are TRBV2 and TRBJ2-3, with TRBD2 matching 13 bases. J was trimmed by 2 bases and V by 10 bases; bases with no gene match: 9. CDR3 size: 16 residues. CDR1 is SNHLY and CDR2 is FYNNEI in the germline V gene. The CDR3 spells CATRLAGGLYTDTQYF. In DNA, the CDR3 is TGTGCCACCCGACTAGCGGGGGGCCTTTACACAGATACGCAGTATTTT.

V gene TRBV7-9 combines with J gene TRBJ2-3; maybe TRBD2 (7 bases). The CDR3 has 16 amino acids. Trimming shortened V by 8 bases and J by 0 bases, and 18 bases separated the two germline ends. Germline CDR1 SEHNR, CDR2 FQNEAQ (reference sequence). The CDR3 coding sequence is TGTGCCAGCCCCGGCGGGGGCTTCTTTAGCACAGATACGCAGTATTTT. It encodes CASPGGGFFSTDTQYF.

The J gene is TRBJ2-2, the V gene TRBV7-8, with 7 bases that match TRBD1. This CDR3 has 14 residues. CDR1 and CDR2 (germline): SGHVS, FQNEAQ. Trimming cost V 5 bases and J 4 bases; bases outside gene matches: 4. The CDR3 DNA follows: TGTGCCAGCAGCATGAGACAGGGCACCGGGGAGCTGTTTTTT. It translates to CASSMRQGTGELFF.

This rearrangement joins TRBV18 to TRBJ1-3; D not resolved. Per the germline V gene, CDR1 is KGHSH and CDR2 is LQKENI. V was clipped by 5 bases and J by 0 bases, with 14 bases between them. The CDR3 is 16 residues long. Here the CDR3 DNA reads TGTGCCAGCTCAATTATCGAGGGCTACTCTGGAAACACCATATATTTT. Amino acids: CASSIIEGYSGNTIYF.

This clone was detected only once. The chain couples TRBV5-4 to TRBJ2-5; the match to TRBD2 covers 9 bases. The V and J ends lost 4 bases and 1 base, in that order; junction bases with no gene match: 2. Germline V gene data show CDR1 as SGHNT and CDR2 as YYREEE (reference sequence). The CDR3 covers 14 residues. The CDR3 is CASSPTSGQETQYF. The CDR3 DNA sequence: TGTGCCAGCAGCCCGACTAGCGGCCAAGAGACCCAGTACTTC. Full variable domain (missing parts from reference TRBV5-4 and TRBJ2-5): ETGVTQSPTHLIKTRGQQVTLRCSSQSGHNTVSWYQQALGQGPQFIFQYYREEENGRGNFPPRFSGLQFPNYSSELNVNALELDDSALYLCASSPTSGQETQYFGPGTRLLVL.

This chain connects TRBV6-6 to TRBJ1-3; D is perhaps TRBD1 (5 bases). Per germline, CDR1 MNHNY and CDR2 SVGAGI (reference sequence). The V end was cut by 5 bases, the J end by 0 bases, with 14 bases between. The CDR3 contains 16 residues. DNA of the CDR3: TGTGCCAGCAGTCCAGGGCAGTTCTACTCTGGAAACACCATATATTTT. It codes for CASSPGQFYSGNTIYF.

The chain uses TRBV28 and TRBJ1-2, with 11 bases identical to TRBD1. The CDR3 has 15 residues. V was pared by 2 bases and J by 8 bases, with 7 bases of the junction left unmatched. The germline V gene encodes CDR1 MDHEN and CDR2 SYDVKM. The CDR3 DNA follows: TGTGCCAGCAGTTTAGCCCGGACAGGGGGCTTGGGCTACACCTTC. It codes for CASSLARTGGLGYTF.

The chain has TRBV18 and TRBJ1-3, with 9 bases aligning to TRBD1. The CDR3 totals 18 residues. Trimming cost V 5 bases and J 1 base; bases outside gene matches: 12. Per the germline V gene, CDR1 is KGHSH and CDR2 is LQKENI. Here the CDR3 DNA reads TGTGCCAGCTCAAGAGCCGGGACAGGGACGCGGTCTGGAAACACCATATATTTT. Translating it yields CASSRAGTGTRSGNTIYF.

This clone was seen only once. The chain couples TRBV6-5 to TRBJ2-5; 7 nucleotides line up with TRBD1. Germline V CDR1 and CDR2: MNHEY, SVGAGI. The ends lost 2 bases at V and 5 bases at J; junction bases unmatched: 8. The CDR3 contains 15 residues. The CDR3 DNA reads TGTGCCAGCAGTTACCACGGACAGGTTTTGGAGACCCAGTACTTC. Its protein is CASSYHGQVLETQYF.

The gene calls are TRBV5-4 and TRBJ2-5, with D possibly matching TRBD2 (6 bases). Trimming removed 4 bases from V and 3 bases from J, with 13 bases in between. The CDR3 has 14 residues. Germline CDR1 SGHNT, CDR2 YYREEE (reference sequence). The CDR3 bases are TGTGCCAGCAGCCTTAGCGGAACCGAAGAGACCCAGTACTTC. This encodes CASSLSGTEETQYF.

The gene calls are TRBV5-4 and TRBJ2-7; tentative D call: TRBD1 (5 bases). Trimming pared 3 bases from V and 0 bases from J, leaving 13 bases between. Germline V CDR1 and CDR2: SGHNT, YYREEE (reference sequence). The CDR3 has 15 residues. The CDR3 sequence is CASSSLQEPSYEQYF. For the CDR3, the DNA is TGTGCCAGCAGCTCACTACAGGAGCCCTCCTACGAGCAGTACTTC.

CDR3 residues: CASSIQQGAVYTEAFF. The CDR3 DNA is TGTGCCAGCAGTATACAACAGGGGGCGGTGTATACTGAAGCTTTCTTT. The chain employs TRBV27 and TRBJ1-1, with TRBD1 matching over 9 bases. There are 16 residues in the CDR3. After removal of 5 bases from V and 5 bases from J, the junction contained 12 bases not matched to a gene. CDR1 and CDR2 from the germline V gene are MNHEY and SMNVEV (reference sequence).